The subject of this entry is one TCR beta chain. The antigen remains undetermined. For unsorted PBMC, roughly 270 ng DNA per replicate equaled roughly 28,000 T cell genomes. Libraries were prepared by immunoSEQ multiplex PCR; TCRdb keeps only in-frame clonotypes and omits some of them. The top ten hold 9.5% to 15% of the sample, which has about 480,000 clones, approximately 79% seen once. Each sample came from a Caucasian adult donor living in Nashville, Tennessee. From germline, CDR1 is SGHRS and CDR2 YFSETQ. The CDR3 spans 14 residues. V dropped 4 bases and J dropped 5; count of bases not matched to a gene: 7. The data belong to a study of shared clonotypes between healthy human individuals. General study findings and limits: Sharing of clonotypes among donors was expected to vary with sequencing depth.

The sequence was collected from a woman aged 40-49 years in good health. Some clones in this sample may be carry-over from other donors' samples. The rearrangement uses TRBV5-1 and TRBJ1-1; TRBD1 matches 8 bases. Material for sequencing was PBMCs. The chain's CDR3 is CASSRGQGGTEAFF. CDR3 nucleotide sequence: TGCGCCAGCAGCCGCGGACAGGGAGGTACTGAAGCTTTCTTT.